The clone carrying this T cell receptor beta chain was observed many times. Its antigen is unknown. TCRdb re-called the 5' RACE reads through MiXCR, storing one row per CDR3 protein. This sample has more than 650,000 distinct CDR3 sequences; around 6.1% occur once, and the top ten carry approximately 2%. This specimen comes from a study of identical twins. Study findings and constraints: Cross-sectional statistical analysis was relied on for the conclusions, without the same donors being followed. Cord blood beta clonotypes that were abundant carried fewer insertions, and memory repertoires showed no such trend. Out-of-frame alpha sequences shared by twins showed excess low generation probability.

All donors comprised healthy Caucasians. This sequence was found in a young man in good health. What was sequenced was naive T cells sorted from blood.

This CDR3 reads CASSLERHIQYF. DNA of the CDR3: TGTGCCAGCAGCTTAGAGCGCCACATTCAGTACTTC. The J gene is TRBJ2-4, the V gene TRBV7-2; the D is unclear. Germline V lookup: CDR1 SGHTA, CDR2 FQGNSA. V was shortened by 1 base and J by 8 bases, with 6 bases between the two germline ends. The CDR3 loop spans 12 amino acids. Looking up the rest from reference TRBV7-2 and TRBJ2-4 gives the full variable domain: GAGVSQSPSNKVTEKGKDVELRCDPISGHTALYWYRQSLGQGLEFLIYFQGNSAPDKSGLPSDRFSAERTGGSVSTLTIQRTQQEDSAVYLCASSLERHIQYFGAGTRLSVL.